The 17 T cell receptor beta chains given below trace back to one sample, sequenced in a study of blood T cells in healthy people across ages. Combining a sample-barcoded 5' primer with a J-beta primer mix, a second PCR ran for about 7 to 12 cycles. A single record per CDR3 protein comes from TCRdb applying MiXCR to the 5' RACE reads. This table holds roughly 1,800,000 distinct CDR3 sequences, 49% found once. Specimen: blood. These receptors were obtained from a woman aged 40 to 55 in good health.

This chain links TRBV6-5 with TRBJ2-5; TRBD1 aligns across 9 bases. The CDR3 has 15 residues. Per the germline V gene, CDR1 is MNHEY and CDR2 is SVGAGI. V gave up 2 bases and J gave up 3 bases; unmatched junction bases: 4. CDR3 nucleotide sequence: TGTGCCAGCAGTTACGGCGACAGGGGGGAAGAGACCCAGTACTTC. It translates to CASSYGDRGEETQYF.

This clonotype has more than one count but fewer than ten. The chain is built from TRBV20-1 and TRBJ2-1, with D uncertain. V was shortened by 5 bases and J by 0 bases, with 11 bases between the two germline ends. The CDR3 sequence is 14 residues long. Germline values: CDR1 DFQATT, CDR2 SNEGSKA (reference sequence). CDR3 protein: CSAPGSLSYNEQFF. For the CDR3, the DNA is TGCAGTGCTCCCGGTTCCCTCTCCTACAATGAGCAGTTCTTC.

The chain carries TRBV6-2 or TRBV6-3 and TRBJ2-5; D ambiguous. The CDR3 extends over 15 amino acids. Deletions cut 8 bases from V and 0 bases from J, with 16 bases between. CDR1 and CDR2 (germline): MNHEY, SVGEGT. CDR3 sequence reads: CASGDGPPHQETQYF. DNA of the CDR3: TGTGCCAGCGGAGATGGACCGCCTCACCAAGAGACCCAGTACTTC.

Here the CDR3 DNA reads TGTGCCAGCAGCTTAGGGGAGGGGTCCAACTATGGCTACACCTTC. Protein sequence: CASSLGEGSNYGYTF. The J gene is TRBJ1-2, the V gene TRBV7-2; perhaps TRBD1 as D (5 bases). V gave up 1 base and J gave up 2 bases, with 11 bases separating them. Germline loops: CDR1 SGHTA, CDR2 FQGNSA. CDR3 length: 15 residues.

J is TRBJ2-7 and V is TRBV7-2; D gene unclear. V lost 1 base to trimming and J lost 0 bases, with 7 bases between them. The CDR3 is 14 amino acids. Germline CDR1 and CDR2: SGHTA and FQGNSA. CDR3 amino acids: CASSLDVYSYEQYF. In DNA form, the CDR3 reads TGTGCCAGCAGCTTAGATGTGTACTCCTACGAGCAGTACTTC.

The CDR3 DNA is TGTGCCAGCAGTTTATATGGACAGGGTCACACTGAAGCTTTCTTT. As protein: CASSLYGQGHTEAFF. The V gene is TRBV28, the J gene TRBJ1-1; TRBD1 matches 8 bases. In germline, CDR1 is MDHEN, CDR2 SYDVKM. The CDR3 extends over 15 amino acids. V lost 1 base, J lost 3 bases, and 4 bases stayed unmatched.

The CDR3: CASSQDYRGSRLVEQYF. CDR3 sequence (DNA): TGTGCCAGCAGTCAAGATTACAGGGGTAGTCGCCTTGTCGAGCAGTACTTC. This chain joins TRBV28 and TRBJ2-5, with 7 bases matching TRBD1. The J call is in doubt because the DNA end fits TRBJ2-7 better. The CDR3 totals 17 residues. Germline V lookup: CDR1 MDHEN, CDR2 SYDVKM.

CDR3 sequence reads: CASSFRTGAGTGELFF. CDR3 in DNA: TGTGCCAGCAGCTTCAGGACAGGGGCGGGGACCGGGGAGCTGTTTTTT. The V call is TRBV11-1, the J call TRBJ2-2, with 9 bases matching TRBD1. Trimming at V came to 3 bases and at J to 5 bases, leaving 7 bases not matched to a gene. The CDR3 consists of 16 residues. CDR1 and CDR2 from the germline V gene are SGHAT and FQDESV (reference sequence).

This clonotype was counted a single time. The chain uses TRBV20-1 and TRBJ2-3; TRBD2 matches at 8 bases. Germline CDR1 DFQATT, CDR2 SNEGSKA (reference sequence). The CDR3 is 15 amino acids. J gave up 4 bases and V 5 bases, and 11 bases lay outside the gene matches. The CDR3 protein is CSALRAGGGPDTQYF. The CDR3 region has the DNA TGCAGTGCTCTTCGGGCGGGGGGTGGCCCAGATACGCAGTATTTT.

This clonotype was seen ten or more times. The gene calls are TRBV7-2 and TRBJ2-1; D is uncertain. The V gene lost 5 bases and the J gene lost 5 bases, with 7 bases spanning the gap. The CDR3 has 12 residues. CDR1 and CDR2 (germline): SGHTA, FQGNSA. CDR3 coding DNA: TGTGCCAGCAGCCCTGCTAACAATGAGCAGTTCTTC. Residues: CASSPANNEQFF.

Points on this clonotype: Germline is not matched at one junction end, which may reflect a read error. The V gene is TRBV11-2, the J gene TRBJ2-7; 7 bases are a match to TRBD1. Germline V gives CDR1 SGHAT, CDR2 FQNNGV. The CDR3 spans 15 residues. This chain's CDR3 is CACSPRDSHPYEQYF. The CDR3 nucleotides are TGTGCCTGCAGCCCCAGGGACAGTCATCCCTACGAGCAGTACTTC.

Here the CDR3 reads CASSVDPGQGASGANVLTF. CDR3 sequence (DNA): TGTGCCAGCAGCGTAGATCCGGGACAGGGGGCGTCCGGGGCCAACGTCCTGACTTTC. This chain links TRBV9 with TRBJ2-6; 12 nucleotides agree with TRBD1. CDR3 length: 19 residues. V lost 0 bases and J lost 4; bases outside the gene matches: 8. Germline CDR1 is SGDLS and CDR2 is YYNGEE.

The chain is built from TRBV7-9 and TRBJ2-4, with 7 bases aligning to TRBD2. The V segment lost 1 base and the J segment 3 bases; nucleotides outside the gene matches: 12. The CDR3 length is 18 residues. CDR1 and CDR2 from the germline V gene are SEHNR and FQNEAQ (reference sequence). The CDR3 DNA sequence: TGTGCCAGCAGCTTAGTGTTCAGCGGGGCTTTCGTCAAAAACATTCAGTACTTC. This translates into CASSLVFSGAFVKNIQYF.

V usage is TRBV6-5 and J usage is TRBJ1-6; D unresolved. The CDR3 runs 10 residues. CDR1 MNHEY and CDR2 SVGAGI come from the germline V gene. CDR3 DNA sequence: TGTCCCCCCTCGGATTCACCCCTCCACTTT. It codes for CPPSDSPLHF.

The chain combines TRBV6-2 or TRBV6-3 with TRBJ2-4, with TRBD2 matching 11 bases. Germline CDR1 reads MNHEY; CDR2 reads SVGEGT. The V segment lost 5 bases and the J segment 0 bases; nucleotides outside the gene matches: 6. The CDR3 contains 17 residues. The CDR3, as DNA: TGTGCCAGCAGTCAGCTAGCGGGGGGCTTAGCCAAAAACATTCAGTACTTC. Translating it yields CASSQLAGGLAKNIQYF.

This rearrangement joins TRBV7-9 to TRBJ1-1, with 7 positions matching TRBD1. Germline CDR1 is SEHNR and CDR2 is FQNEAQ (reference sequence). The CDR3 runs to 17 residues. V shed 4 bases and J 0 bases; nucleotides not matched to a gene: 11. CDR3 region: CASSSPQGRNLNTEAFF. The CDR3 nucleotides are TGTGCCAGCAGCTCCCCACAGGGGCGCAACTTGAACACTGAAGCTTTCTTT.

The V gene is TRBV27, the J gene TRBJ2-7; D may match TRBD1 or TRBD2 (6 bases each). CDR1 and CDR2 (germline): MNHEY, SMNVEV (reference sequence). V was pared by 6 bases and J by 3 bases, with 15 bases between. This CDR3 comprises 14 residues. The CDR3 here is CASRGGRQYYEQYF. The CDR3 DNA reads TGTGCCAGCAGGGGGGGCAGACAATACTACGAGCAGTACTTC.